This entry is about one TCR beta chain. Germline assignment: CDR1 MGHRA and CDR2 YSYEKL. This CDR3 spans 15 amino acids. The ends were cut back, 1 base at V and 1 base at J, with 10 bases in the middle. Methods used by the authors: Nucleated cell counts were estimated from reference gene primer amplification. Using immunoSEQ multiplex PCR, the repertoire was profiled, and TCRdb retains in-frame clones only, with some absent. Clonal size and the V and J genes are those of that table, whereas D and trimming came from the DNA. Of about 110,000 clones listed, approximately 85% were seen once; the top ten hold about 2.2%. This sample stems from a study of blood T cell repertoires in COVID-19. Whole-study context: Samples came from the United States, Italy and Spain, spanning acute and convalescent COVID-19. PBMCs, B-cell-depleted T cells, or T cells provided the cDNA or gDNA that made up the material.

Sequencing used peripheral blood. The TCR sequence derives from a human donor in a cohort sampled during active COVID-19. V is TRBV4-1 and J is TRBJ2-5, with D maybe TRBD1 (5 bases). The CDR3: CASSQGARAQETQYF. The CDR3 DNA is TGCGCCAGCAGCCAAGGGGCCAGGGCCCAAGAGACCCAGTACTTC.